The rows below give T cell receptor beta chains drawn from one sample of a study of T cell responses to AZD1222 COVID-19 vaccine. The method was immunoSEQ multiplex PCR; TCRdb's version includes in-frame clones alone and lacks a portion of them. This sample has over 100,000 clones; about nine tenths occur once, and the top ten carry about 6%. The source was peripheral blood, collected on day 0 of AZD1222 vaccination. These receptors came from an adult in good health. Both conserved end residues are part of each CDR3. The D gene is left open where the match is weak. Not all rows give a size; the values are once, few, many and, for expanded clones, a class.

d_call	clone_size	v_call	j_call	cdr3_nt	cdr3_aa
-	-	TRBV9	TRBJ1-2	TGTGCCAGCAGCGCCCAACAGGGACTCTATTGGGGCTACACCTTC	CASSAQQGLYWGYTF
TRBD1	-	TRBV6-2/TRBV6-3	TRBJ2-7	TGTGCCAGCAGTTACTCGAAGGGGGCCGGGCACTACGAGCAGTACTTC	CASSYSKGAGHYEQYF
TRBD1	-	TRBV4-1	TRBJ2-2	TGCGCCAGCAGCTCAATCCTCTGGGACAGGGCTGAGCACACCGGGGAGCTGTTTTTT	CASSSILWDRAEHTGELFF
-	-	TRBV3-1/TRBV3-2	TRBJ2-3	TGTGCCAGCAGCCAAGGGTTAGTGAGGGCAGATACGCAGTATTTT	CASSQGLVRADTQYF
TRBD1	few	TRBV28	TRBJ1-2	TGTGCCAGCAGTTCCCTCGGACAGGGGAATGGCTACACCTTC	CASSSLGQGNGYTF
-	-	TRBV4-3	TRBJ2-6	TGCGCCAGCAGCCAACTGTACTCTGGGGCCAACGTCCTGACTTTC	CASSQLYSGANVLTF
-	-	TRBV5-1	TRBJ1-2	TGCGCCAGCAGCTTGGGTTCCATAGGCGCCAGTGGCTACACCTTC	CASSLGSIGASGYTF
-	-	TRBV5-1	TRBJ1-6	TGCGCCAGCAGCTTCAAAGGGGGTGGTGGGGCACCCCTCCACTTT	CASSFKGGGGAPLHF
-	-	TRBV6-5	TRBJ2-7	TGTGCCAGCAGTTACGCTAACACCCCCTACGAGCAGTACTTC	CASSYANTPYEQYF
-	-	TRBV19	TRBJ1-5	TGTGCCAGTAGTATCGGTTTCGGGCGGCCCCAGCATTTT	CASSIGFGRPQHF
TRBD1	-	TRBV5-1	TRBJ1-2	TGCGCCAGCAGCTCCTCCTCCCGGACAGGCTATGGCTACACCTTC	CASSSSSRTGYGYTF
-	-	TRBV27	TRBJ1-4	TGTGCCAGCAGCCGACTGCGTAGCGGAGGGTTGGGTGAAAAACTGTTTTTT	CASSRLRSGGLGEKLFF
-	-	TRBV5-6	TRBJ2-3	TGTGCCAGCAGCTTAGACACCACAGATACGCAGTATTTT	CASSLDTTDTQYF
-	-	TRBV7-8	TRBJ1-2	TGTGCCAGCAGCTTAGCGGAGAGGGATGAAGGTGGCTACACCTTC	CASSLAERDEGGYTF
-	-	TRBV30	TRBJ2-7	TGTGCCTGGGCACGGGACATGTTCGACGAGCAGTACTTC	CAWARDMFDEQYF
-	-	TRBV6-2/TRBV6-3	TRBJ1-5	TGTGCCAGCAGTCGGGGGGGCAGGGCGCCCCAGCATTTT	CASSRGGRAPQHF
-	-	TRBV29-1	TRBJ1-2	TGCAGCGTAGAGTGGGGGCGGGGGTATGGCTACACCTTC	CSVEWGRGYGYTF
TRBD1	-	TRBV9	TRBJ2-2	TGTGCCAGCAGCTTCGACAGGGTGAACACCGGGGAGCTGTTTTTT	CASSFDRVNTGELFF
-	-	TRBV2	TRBJ2-5	TGTGCCAGCAGTCCCCAGGGGCGTAATGGAGAGACCCAGTACTTC	CASSPQGRNGETQYF
-	-	TRBV7-2	TRBJ1-2	TGTGCCAGCAGCTCAGGACGGTTATATGGCTACACCTTC	CASSSGRLYGYTF
-	-	TRBV9	TRBJ1-6	TGTGCCAGCAGCGTAGGGGACAAGCCCTCACCCCTCCACTTT	CASSVGDKPSPLHF
-	-	TRBV5-1	TRBJ1-2	TGCGCCAGCAGCACCGCGGGAGGACCTCAATTCTATGGCTACACCTTC	CASSTAGGPQFYGYTF
-	-	TRBV27	TRBJ2-1	TGTGCCAGCAGACTCGGGCCCAGAGGCAATGAGCAGTTCTTC	CASRLGPRGNEQFF
TRBD1	once	TRBV9	TRBJ2-3	TGTGCCAGCAGCGAAGGGGGCTCAAGACATACGCAGTATTTT	CASSEGGSRHTQYF
TRBD2	-	TRBV7-2	TRBJ2-7	TGTGCCAGCAGCTTCGGGGGGCGGGGGGTCTACGAGCAGTACTTC	CASSFGGRGVYEQYF
TRBD2	-	TRBV6-1	TRBJ2-3	TGTGCCAGCAGTGAGGCCATGGGCGGGGGTAGGGATACGCAGTATTTT	CASSEAMGGGRDTQYF
-	-	TRBV5-1	TRBJ1-4	TGCGCCAGCAGCTTGGAAGGGCGGTACAATGAAAAACTGTTTTTT	CASSLEGRYNEKLFF
-	once	TRBV30	TRBJ1-4	TGTGCCTGGAGTGGGGGGGGTAGGACTAATGAAAAACTGTTTTTT	CAWSGGGRTNEKLFF
-	-	TRBV12-3/TRBV12-4	TRBJ2-2	TGTGCCAGCAGCAGGGGAACCGGGGAGCTGTTTTTT	CASSRGTGELFF
-	-	TRBV19	TRBJ1-5	TGTGCCAGTAGTATACCAGGGATTAGCAATCAGCCCCAGCATTTT	CASSIPGISNQPQHF
-	-	TRBV18	TRBJ2-1	TGTGCCAGCTCACTACAGGGTGGGGAGTACAATGAGCAGTTCTTC	CASSLQGGEYNEQFF
-	once	TRBV6-4	TRBJ2-5	TGTGCCAGCAGTGACTCGCGGTATAGGGCGGTAAAGGAGACCCAGTACTTC	CASSDSRYRAVKETQYF
-	-	TRBV6-2/TRBV6-3	TRBJ1-2	TGTGCCAGCAGTTTAGGCTCCCGGGGCTACACCTTC	CASSLGSRGYTF
-	-	TRBV27	TRBJ1-1	TGTGCCAGCAGTATCACAGGGAACACTGAAGCTTTCTTT	CASSITGNTEAFF
-	-	TRBV2	TRBJ2-2	TGTGCCAGCAGTGTACAAACCGGGGAGCTGTTTTTT	CASSVQTGELFF
-	-	TRBV30	TRBJ1-2	TGTGCCTGGAGTGTAGTAGAGTACGGCTACACCTTC	CAWSVVEYGYTF
-	-	TRBV5-1	TRBJ1-1	TGCGCCAGCAGCTCACTGAGCATGAACACTGAAGCTTTCTTT	CASSSLSMNTEAFF
-	-	TRBV25-1	TRBJ1-6	TGTGCCAGCAGTGAATTCGGAAGCTCCTATAATTCACCCCTCCACTTT	CASSEFGSSYNSPLHF
-	-	TRBV6-5	TRBJ2-3	TGTGCCAGCAGGCCGACCGGTGTGGGCACAGATACGCAGTATTTT	CASRPTGVGTDTQYF
TRBD1	-	TRBV7-9	TRBJ2-7	TGTGCCAGCAGCTCAGGATTGGGGACAGGGCCAGGCGAGCAGTACTTC	CASSSGLGTGPGEQYF
-	-	TRBV6-2/TRBV6-3	TRBJ2-1	TGTGCCAGCAGTCAGGCGGCATACAATGAGCAGTTCTTC	CASSQAAYNEQFF
-	-	TRBV27	TRBJ2-7	TGTGCCAGCAGTTTTTCCAGGAGCTCCTACGAGCAGTACTTC	CASSFSRSSYEQYF
TRBD1	few	TRBV3-1/TRBV3-2	TRBJ2-3	TGTGCCAGCAGCCGACAGGGGAGCACAGATACGCAGTATTTT	CASSRQGSTDTQYF
TRBD1	-	TRBV5-8	TRBJ1-2	TGTGCCAGCAACGTACAGGGGTCGGGTGGCTACACCTTC	CASNVQGSGGYTF
-	-	TRBV28	TRBJ1-5	TGTGCCAGCAGTTTAAGAGATCGCAATCAGCCCCAGCATTTT	CASSLRDRNQPQHF
TRBD1	-	TRBV7-9	TRBJ1-1	TGTGCCAGCAGCTTAGCCGGGACAGCAGAAGCTTTCTTT	CASSLAGTAEAFF
TRBD1	once	TRBV10-2	TRBJ1-1	TGCGCCAGCAGAGGACAGGAAATCATGAACACTGAAGCTTTCTTT	CASRGQEIMNTEAFF
-	-	TRBV5-1	TRBJ1-6	TGCGCCAGCAGCCAGGTACGGAATTCACCCCTCCACTTT	CASSQVRNSPLHF
-	-	TRBV27	TRBJ2-2	TGTGCCAGCAGTATTCAGGACTATTCCGGGGAGCTGTTTTTT	CASSIQDYSGELFF
TRBD1	-	TRBV6-6	TRBJ1-4	TGTGCCAGCAGTAAAGGGGGCGTCGATGAAAAACTGTTTTTT	CASSKGGVDEKLFF
-	-	TRBV15	TRBJ1-1	TGTGCCACCAGCCCTCAAGGGTATTGGCCTGAAGCTTTCTTT	CATSPQGYWPEAFF
TRBD1	-	TRBV25-1	TRBJ2-5	TGTGCCAGCAGTGAACAGGGGGCGGGACAAGAGACCCAGTACTTC	CASSEQGAGQETQYF
TRBD2	-	TRBV4-3	TRBJ2-5	TGCGCCAGCAGCCTTGGGACTAGCGGGGGCCCTACTCAAGAGACCCAGTACTTC	CASSLGTSGGPTQETQYF
-	-	TRBV30	TRBJ1-1	TGTGCCTGTGGGGGTGCCACCGACACTGAAGCTTTCTTT	CACGGATDTEAFF
-	-	TRBV15	TRBJ1-1	TGTGCCACCAGCATGCCGTCCGATGGGTACACTGAAGCTTTCTTT	CATSMPSDGYTEAFF
-	-	TRBV4-2	TRBJ1-3	TGTGCCAGCAGCCAACCGACAGTCAACTCTGGAAACACCATATATTTT	CASSQPTVNSGNTIYF
-	-	TRBV4-1	TRBJ1-2	TGCGCCAGCGCTCCGGGGAGCAGGAATTTGGATGGCTACACCTTC	CASAPGSRNLDGYTF
TRBD1	many	TRBV27	TRBJ1-5	TGTGCCAGCATGACAGGGGCGAATCAGCCCCAGCATTTT	CASMTGANQPQHF